This T cell receptor (beta chain) was recorded in a study of blood T cell repertoires in COVID-19. For the study at large: Acute and convalescent COVID-19 samples came from the United States, Italy and Spain.

Participants were aged about 18 to 90 years, lived in about two dozen US areas, and enrolled virtually. Cohort assignment relied on participant-reported clinical history. The V and J ends lost 3 bases and 6 bases respectively, with 18 bases between them. The CDR3 contains 16 residues. The germline V gene has CDR1 KGHSH and CDR2 LQKENI. This clone appeared once. Original processing methods: Scientists estimated how many nucleated cells there were by amplifying reference gene primers. Only in-frame clones appear in the TCRdb table, and some are missing; sequencing was by immunoSEQ multiplex PCR. V and J calls plus clone size are reproduced from that table; the DNA served to infer D and trimming. The sample yields 230,000 or so clones, around 81% seen once.

The chain combines TRBV18 with TRBJ2-1; D is possibly TRBD2 (6 bases). Sequences were obtained from PBMCs or T cells enriched from blood (not recorded which). The sequence came from a man aged 50 to 60 who had recovered from COVID-19. For the CDR3, the DNA is TGTGCCAGCTCACCGATCCCTTCGGGAGTGGGCAATGAGCAGTTCTTC. Translation: CASSPIPSGVGNEQFF.